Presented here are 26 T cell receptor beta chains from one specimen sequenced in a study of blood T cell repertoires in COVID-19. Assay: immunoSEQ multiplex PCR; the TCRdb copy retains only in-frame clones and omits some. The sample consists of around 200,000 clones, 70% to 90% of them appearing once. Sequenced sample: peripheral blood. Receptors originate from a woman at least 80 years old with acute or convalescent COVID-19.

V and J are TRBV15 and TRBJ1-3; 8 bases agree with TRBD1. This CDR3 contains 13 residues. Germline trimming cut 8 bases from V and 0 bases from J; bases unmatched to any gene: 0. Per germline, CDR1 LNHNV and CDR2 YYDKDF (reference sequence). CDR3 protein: CATGQGSGNTIYF. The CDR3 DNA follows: TGTGCCACCGGACAGGGCTCTGGAAACACCATATATTTT.

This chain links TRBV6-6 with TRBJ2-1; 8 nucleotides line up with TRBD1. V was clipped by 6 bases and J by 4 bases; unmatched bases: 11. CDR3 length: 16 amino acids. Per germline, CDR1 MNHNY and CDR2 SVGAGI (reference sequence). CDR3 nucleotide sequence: TGTGCCAGCAGAACCGACCGGGACAGGTGGTACAATGAGCAGTTCTTC. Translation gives CASRTDRDRWYNEQFF.

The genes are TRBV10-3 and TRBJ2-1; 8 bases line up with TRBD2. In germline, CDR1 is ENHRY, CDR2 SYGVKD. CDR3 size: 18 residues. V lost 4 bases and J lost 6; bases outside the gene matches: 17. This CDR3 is CAISGAVELAGPINEQFF. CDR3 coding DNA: TGTGCCATCAGTGGAGCGGTGGAGTTAGCGGGACCTATCAATGAGCAGTTCTTC.

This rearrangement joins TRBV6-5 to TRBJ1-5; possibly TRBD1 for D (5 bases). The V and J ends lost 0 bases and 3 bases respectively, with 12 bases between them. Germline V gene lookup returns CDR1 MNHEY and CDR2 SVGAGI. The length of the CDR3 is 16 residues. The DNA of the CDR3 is TGTGCCAGCAGTTACTCAGGGGCAGGATCCAATCAGCCCCAGCATTTT. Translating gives CASSYSGAGSNQPQHF.

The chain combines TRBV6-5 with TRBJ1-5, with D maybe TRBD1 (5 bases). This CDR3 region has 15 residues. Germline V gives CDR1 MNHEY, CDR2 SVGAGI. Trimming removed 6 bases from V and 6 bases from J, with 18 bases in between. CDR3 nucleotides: TGTGCCAGCAGCCGAGGCGGGGACGCGGCTCAGCCCCAGCATTTT. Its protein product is CASSRGGDAAQPQHF.

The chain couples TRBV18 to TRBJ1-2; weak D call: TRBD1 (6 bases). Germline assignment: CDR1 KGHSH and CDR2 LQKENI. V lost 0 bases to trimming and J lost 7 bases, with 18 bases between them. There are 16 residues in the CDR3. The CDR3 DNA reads TGTGCCAGCTCACCACCCGGGGGACTCCGGGGGGCTGGCTACACCTTC. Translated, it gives CASSPPGGLRGAGYTF. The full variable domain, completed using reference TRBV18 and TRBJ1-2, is NAGVMQNPRHLVRRRGQEARLRCSPMKGHSHVYWYRQLPEEGLKFMVYLQKENIIDESGMPKERFSAEFPKEGPSILRIQQVVRGDSAAYFCASSPPGGLRGAGYTFGSGTRLTVV.

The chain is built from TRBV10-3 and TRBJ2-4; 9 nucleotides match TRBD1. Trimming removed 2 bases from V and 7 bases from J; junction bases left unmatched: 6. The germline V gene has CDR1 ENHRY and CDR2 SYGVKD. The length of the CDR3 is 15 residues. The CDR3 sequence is CAISEPKDRGNIQYF. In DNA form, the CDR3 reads TGTGCCATCAGTGAGCCCAAAGACAGGGGGAACATTCAGTACTTC.

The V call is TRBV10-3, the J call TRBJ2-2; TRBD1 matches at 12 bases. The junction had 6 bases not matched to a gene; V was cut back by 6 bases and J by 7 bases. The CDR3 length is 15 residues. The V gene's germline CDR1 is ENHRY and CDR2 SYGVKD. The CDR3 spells CAISPRDRGLGELFF. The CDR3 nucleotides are TGTGCCATCAGCCCCCGGGACAGGGGGCTCGGGGAGCTGTTTTTT.

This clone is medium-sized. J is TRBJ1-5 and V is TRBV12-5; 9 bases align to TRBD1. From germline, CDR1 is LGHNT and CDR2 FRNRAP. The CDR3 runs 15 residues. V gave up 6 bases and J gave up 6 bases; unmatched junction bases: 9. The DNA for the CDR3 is TGTGCTAGTGGCTGTGGACAGGGGATCGGTCAGCCCCAGCATTTT. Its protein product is CASGCGQGIGQPQHF.

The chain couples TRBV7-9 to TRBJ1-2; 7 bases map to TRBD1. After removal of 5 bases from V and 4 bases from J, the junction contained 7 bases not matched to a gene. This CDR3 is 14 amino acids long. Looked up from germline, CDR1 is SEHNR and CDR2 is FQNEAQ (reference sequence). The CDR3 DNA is TGTGCCAGCAGCCCTAGGACAGGAACCTATGGCTACACCTTC. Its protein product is CASSPRTGTYGYTF.

CDR3 nucleotide sequence: TGTGCCAGCAGCTCTCGACTCGGGAATCAGCCCCAGCATTTT. Translating it yields CASSSRLGNQPQHF. The V gene is TRBV7-2, the J gene TRBJ1-5; D call uncertain. CDR1 is SGHTA, CDR2 FQGNSA, per germline. With 4 bases removed from V and 4 bases from J, the gap between germline ends came to 11 bases. This CDR3 region has 14 residues.

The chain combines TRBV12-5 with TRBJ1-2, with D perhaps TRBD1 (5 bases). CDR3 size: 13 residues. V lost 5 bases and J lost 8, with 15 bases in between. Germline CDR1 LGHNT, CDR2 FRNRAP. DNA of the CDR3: TGTGCTAGTGGTCCAATCTTCCAGGGCGGCTACACCTTC. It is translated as CASGPIFQGGYTF.

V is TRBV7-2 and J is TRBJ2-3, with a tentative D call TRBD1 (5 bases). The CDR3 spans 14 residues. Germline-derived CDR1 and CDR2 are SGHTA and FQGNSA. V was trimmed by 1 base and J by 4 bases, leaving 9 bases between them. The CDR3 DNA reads TGTGCCAGCAGCTTAGGAAGGGGCCCAGATACGCAGTATTTT. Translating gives CASSLGRGPDTQYF.

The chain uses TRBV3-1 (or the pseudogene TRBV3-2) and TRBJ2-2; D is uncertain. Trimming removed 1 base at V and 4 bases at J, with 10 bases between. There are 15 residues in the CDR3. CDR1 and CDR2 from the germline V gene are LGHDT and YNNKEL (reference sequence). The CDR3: CASSQGTRATGELFF. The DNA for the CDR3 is TGTGCCAGCAGCCAAGGAACCCGAGCCACCGGGGAGCTGTTTTTT.

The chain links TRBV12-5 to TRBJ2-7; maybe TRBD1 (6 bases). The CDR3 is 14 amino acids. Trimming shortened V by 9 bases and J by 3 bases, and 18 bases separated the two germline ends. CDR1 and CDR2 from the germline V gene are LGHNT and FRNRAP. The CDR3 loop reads CASSSYRGHYEQYF. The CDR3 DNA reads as TGTGCTAGCTCCTCGTATAGGGGACACTACGAGCAGTACTTC.

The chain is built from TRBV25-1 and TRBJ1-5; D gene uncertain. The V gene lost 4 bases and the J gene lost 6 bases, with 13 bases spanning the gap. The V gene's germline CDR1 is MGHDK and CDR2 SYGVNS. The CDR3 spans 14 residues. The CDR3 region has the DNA TGTGCCAGCAGTGCCTCCCGTATCGGTCAGCCCCAGCATTTT. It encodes CASSASRIGQPQHF.

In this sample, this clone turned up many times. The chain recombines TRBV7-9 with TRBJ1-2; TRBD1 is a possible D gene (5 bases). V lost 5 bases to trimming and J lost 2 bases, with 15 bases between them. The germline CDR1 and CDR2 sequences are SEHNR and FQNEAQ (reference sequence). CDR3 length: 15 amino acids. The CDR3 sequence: CASSDTGQLNYGYTF. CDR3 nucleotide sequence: TGTGCCAGCAGCGACACAGGTCAATTGAACTATGGCTACACCTTC.

The CDR3, as DNA: TGTGCCAGCAGTCTCGGAGCTCTGTATGGCTACACCTTC. Its protein is CASSLGALYGYTF. The chain employs TRBV12-3 or TRBV12-4 and TRBJ1-2; the D is unclear. V dropped 5 bases and J dropped 5 bases, with 12 bases sitting between them. This CDR3 has 13 residues.

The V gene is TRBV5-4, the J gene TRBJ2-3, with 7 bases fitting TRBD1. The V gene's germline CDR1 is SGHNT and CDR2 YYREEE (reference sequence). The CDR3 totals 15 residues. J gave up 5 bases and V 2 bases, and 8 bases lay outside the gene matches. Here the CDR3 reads CASSFPQGPVDTQYF. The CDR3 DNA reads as TGTGCCAGCAGCTTTCCACAGGGGCCTGTAGATACGCAGTATTTT. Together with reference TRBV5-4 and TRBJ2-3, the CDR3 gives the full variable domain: ETGVTQSPTHLIKTRGQQVTLRCSSQSGHNTVSWYQQALGQGPQFIFQYYREEENGRGNFPPRFSGLQFPNYSSELNVNALELDDSALYLCASSFPQGPVDTQYFGPGTRLTVL.

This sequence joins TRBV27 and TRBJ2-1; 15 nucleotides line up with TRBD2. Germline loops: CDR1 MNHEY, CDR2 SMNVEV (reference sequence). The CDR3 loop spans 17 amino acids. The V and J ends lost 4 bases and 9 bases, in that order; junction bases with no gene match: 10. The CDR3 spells CASSSTRTSGRAAEQFF. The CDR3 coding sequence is TGTGCCAGCAGTTCCACCCGGACTAGCGGGAGGGCGGCTGAGCAGTTCTTC.

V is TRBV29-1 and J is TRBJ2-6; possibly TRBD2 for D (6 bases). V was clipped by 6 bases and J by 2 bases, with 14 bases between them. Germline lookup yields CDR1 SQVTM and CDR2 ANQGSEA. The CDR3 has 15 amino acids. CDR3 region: CSVDAGRPGANVLTF. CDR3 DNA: TGCAGCGTAGATGCGGGGCGTCCTGGGGCCAACGTCCTGACTTTC.

DNA of the CDR3: TGTGCCAGCAGCTTCCAGCCAGGGGGGATTCAGCCCCAGCATTTT. Amino acids: CASSFQPGGIQPQHF. The chain uses TRBV7-2 and TRBJ1-5, with TRBD1 matching over 7 bases. Germline-derived CDR1 and CDR2 are SGHTA and FQGNSA. CDR3 length: 15 residues. Unmatched junction bases numbered 8, after V lost 3 bases and J lost 6 bases.

CDR3 sequence reads: CASSTIQGTGELFF. CDR3 nucleotide sequence: TGCGCCAGCAGCACTATACAGGGTACCGGGGAGCTGTTTTTT. V gene TRBV5-1 combines with J gene TRBJ2-2; possibly TRBD1 for D (6 bases). The germline V gene has CDR1 SGHRS and CDR2 YFSETQ. With 4 bases removed from V and 5 bases from J, the gap between germline ends came to 12 bases. The CDR3 contains 14 residues.

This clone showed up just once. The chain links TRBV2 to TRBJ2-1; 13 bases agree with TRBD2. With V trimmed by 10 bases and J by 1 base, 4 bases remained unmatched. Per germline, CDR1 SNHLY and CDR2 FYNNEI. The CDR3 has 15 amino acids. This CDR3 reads CANGLAGASYNEQFF. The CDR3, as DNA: TGTGCCAACGGACTAGCGGGAGCGTCCTACAATGAGCAGTTCTTC.

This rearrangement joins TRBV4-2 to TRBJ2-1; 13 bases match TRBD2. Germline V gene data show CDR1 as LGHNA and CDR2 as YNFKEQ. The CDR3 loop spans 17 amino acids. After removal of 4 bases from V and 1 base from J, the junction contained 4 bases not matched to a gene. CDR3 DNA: TGTGCCAGCAGCCGCGGACTAGCGGGAGCGTCCTACAATGAGCAGTTCTTC. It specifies CASSRGLAGASYNEQFF.

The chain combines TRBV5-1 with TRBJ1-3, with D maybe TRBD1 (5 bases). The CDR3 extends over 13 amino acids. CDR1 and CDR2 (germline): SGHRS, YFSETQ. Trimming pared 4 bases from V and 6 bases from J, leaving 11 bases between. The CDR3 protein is CASSDQGANTIYF. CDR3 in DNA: TGCGCCAGCAGCGACCAGGGCGCAAACACCATATATTTT.